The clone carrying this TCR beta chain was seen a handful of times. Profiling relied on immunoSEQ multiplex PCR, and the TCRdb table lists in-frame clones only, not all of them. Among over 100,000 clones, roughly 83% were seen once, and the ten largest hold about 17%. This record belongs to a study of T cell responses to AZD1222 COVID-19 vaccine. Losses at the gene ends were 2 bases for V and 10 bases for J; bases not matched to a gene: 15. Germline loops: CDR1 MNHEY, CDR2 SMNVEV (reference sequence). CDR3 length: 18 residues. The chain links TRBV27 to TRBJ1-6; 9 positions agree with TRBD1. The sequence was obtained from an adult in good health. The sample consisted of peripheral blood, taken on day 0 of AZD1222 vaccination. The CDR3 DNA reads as TGTGCCAGCAGTTTAAGTCGTGGACAGGGGACCGGTAGGTCACCCCTCCACTTT. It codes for CASSLSRGQGTGRSPLHF.